This paragraph covers one TCR beta chain sequence. This clonotype appeared a few times. The clone's antigen remains unknown. Base qualities are not provided; no much larger clone lies one nucleotide away. For this chain, trimming is 6 bases at the V end and 0 bases at the J end, and the number of junction bases without a gene match is 19. The CDR3 contains 21 residues, cysteine and phenylalanine counted. Only the CDR3 DNA is retained, 63 bases long and in frame from the first base. These data are taken from a study of T cell repertoires in cytomegalovirus infection (dated by TCRdb to 2018 to 2020). Study-level background: Because public TCR beta signatures pointed to carriage of CMV infection together with the matching HLA type, the HLA type of each donor mattered for the analysis.

Sequencing relied on an Illumina HiSeq 1500. TCRdb ran its own pipeline on the public reads, namely fastp trimming at Q25 and MiXCR clone calling, and kept in-frame beta chains. Here each entry gathers all rows of one CDR3 protein and keeps the most common genes and DNA. This sample lists over 300,000 distinct CDR3 sequences; 9.5% were detected once. About 3.9% of the sample belongs to the ten largest clones. Study-wide findings and limitations: Cumulative frequency of public TCR beta family members discriminated carriers of CMV infection plus the relevant HLA type in this cohort and an independent roughly 330-donor cohort. In the ex vivo response, HLA-C-restricted CMV-specific TCR beta clonotypes were dominant, and in two of eight donors the single most frequent clonotype came from this HLA-C-restricted group.

Recombination connected TRBV12-3 or TRBV12-4 to TRBJ1-4, and 10 bases in between align with TRBD1. Input material: PBMCs. This clonotype was sampled from a human donor in good health (CMV status not recorded). Some clones in this sample may be carry-over from other donors' samples. The CDR3: CASSPRGQGLRPQTTNEKLFF. The sequenced DNA is TGTGCCAGCAGCCCTCGGGGACAGGGGCTCCGGCCCCAAACAACTAATGAAAAACTGTTTTTT.